This T cell receptor (beta chain) stems from a study of technical replicates of blood from a handful of donors. The J segment lost 9 bases and the V segment lost 1 base, leaving 15 bases of the junction unmatched. Germline CDR1 and CDR2: SGHVS and FQNEAQ. CDR3 length equals 17 residues. TCRdb's copy holds only in-frame clones and misses some; the assay was immunoSEQ multiplex PCR. The table lists about 73,000 clones, 90% of them singletons. This TCR was recovered from a human donor in good health. Some clones in this sample may be carry-over from other donors' samples. The sample comprised PBMCs. J is TRBJ2-1 and V is TRBV7-8, with 7 bases that match TRBD2. CDR3 residues: CASSLGLSRGRSFEQFF. The CDR3 bases are TGTGCCAGCAGCTTAGGTTTGTCTCGCGGGAGAAGCTTTGAGCAGTTCTTC. The full variable domain, its missing parts supplied by reference TRBV7-8 and TRBJ2-1, is GAGVSQSPRYKVAKRGQDVALRCDPISGHVSLFWYQQALGQGPEFLTYFQNEAQLDKSGLPSDRFFAERPEGSVSTLKIQRTQQEDSAVYLCASSLGLSRGRSFEQFFGPGTRLTVL.